The 23 T cell receptor beta chains below all came from one sample that was sequenced in a study of cytomegalovirus exposure and HLA in healthy donors. The PCR used 60 Vbeta and 13 Jbeta primers. The assay was immunoSEQ multiplex PCR, and TCRdb's table has in-frame clones only and misses some. The data show around 200,000 clones, approximately 80% seen once. Sequenced sample: PBMCs. All receptors derive from a man between 35 and 55 years old in good health and CMV-seronegative.

The chain uses TRBV11-2 and TRBJ2-3, with D possibly being TRBD2 (6 bases). The CDR3 has 15 residues. CDR1 is SGHAT, CDR2 FQNNGV, per germline. Trimming pared 5 bases from V and 5 bases from J, leaving 17 bases between. CDR3 bases: TGTGCCAGCAGCCCTGGACTAATATCGAAAGATACGCAGTATTTT. It specifies CASSPGLISKDTQYF. Combining the CDR3 with reference TRBV11-2 and TRBJ2-3 gives the whole variable domain EAGVAQSPRYKIIEKRQSVAFWCNPISGHATLYWYQQILGQGPKLLIQFQNNGVVDDSQLPKDRFSAERLKGVDSTLKIQPAKLEDSAVYLCASSPGLISKDTQYFGPGTRLTVL.

J is TRBJ1-1 and V is TRBV18, with TRBD1 identical over 7 bases. Germline V gene sequence: CDR1 KGHSH, CDR2 LQKENI. Unmatched junction bases numbered 10, after V lost 2 bases and J lost 4 bases. This CDR3 contains 16 residues. CDR3 sequence reads: CASSPAGTALFTEAFF. CDR3 DNA sequence: TGTGCCAGCTCACCAGCGGGGACAGCGCTGTTCACTGAAGCTTTCTTT.

This clone showed up just a few times. J is TRBJ1-2 and V is TRBV28; the D gene is possibly TRBD1 (6 bases). Trimming pared 9 bases from V and 8 bases from J, leaving 16 bases between. The germline CDR1 and CDR2 sequences are MDHEN and SYDVKM. The CDR3 extends over 12 amino acids. CDR3 residues: CASFRAGEGYTF. In nucleotides, the CDR3 is TGTGCCAGTTTTAGGGCAGGGGAAGGCTACACCTTC.

The rearrangement uses TRBV13 and TRBJ2-1; 7 positions agree with TRBD2. Trimming removed 5 bases from V and 8 bases from J; junction bases left unmatched: 12. CDR1 PRHDT and CDR2 FYEKMQ come from the germline V gene (reference sequence). This CDR3 spans 15 amino acids. The CDR3 DNA reads TGTGCCAGCAGCCCCACCGGGACTAACCGAGATGAGCAGTTCTTC. This codes for CASSPTGTNRDEQFF. Together with reference TRBV13 and TRBJ2-1, the CDR3 gives the full variable domain: AAGVIQSPRHLIKEKRETATLKCYPIPRHDTVYWYQQGPGQDPQFLISFYEKMQSDKGSIPDRFSAQQFSDYHSELNMSSLELGDSALYFCASSPTGTNRDEQFFGPGTRLTVL.

The rearrangement links TRBV4-3 to TRBJ2-2; no firm D call. Germline CDR1 reads LGHNA; CDR2 reads YSLEER. The CDR3 has 12 amino acids. V was trimmed by 4 bases and J by 4 bases, leaving 4 bases between them. CDR3 protein: CASSPGTGELFF. CDR3 DNA sequence: TGCGCCAGCAGCCCCGGCACCGGGGAGCTGTTTTTT.

V is TRBV29-1 and J is TRBJ2-5; the D is unclear. V shed 3 bases and J shed 5 bases, with 10 bases lying between them. This CDR3 has 12 amino acids. Germline V gene lookup returns CDR1 SQVTM and CDR2 ANQGSEA. Here the CDR3 DNA reads TGCAGCGTTGATACAGATCGTGAGACCCAGTACTTC. Protein product: CSVDTDRETQYF.

The rearrangement links TRBV6-1 to TRBJ2-1; the match to TRBD2 covers 7 bases. The CDR3 is 14 amino acids. V was clipped by 6 bases and J by 7 bases; unmatched bases: 9. CDR1 and CDR2 from the germline V gene are MNHNS and SASEGT. The CDR3 nucleotides read TGTGCCAGCAGCCGGACTAGTGGGGAGAATGAGCAGTTCTTC. The encoded protein is CASSRTSGENEQFF.

This chain joins TRBV2 and TRBJ1-1; maybe TRBD1 (5 bases). This CDR3 spans 14 amino acids. Trimming cost V 4 bases and J 5 bases, with 14 bases left between them. Germline V gives CDR1 SNHLY, CDR2 FYNNEI. The CDR3 DNA follows: TGTGCCAGCAGTGTGGAGGGGAGAGGGACTGAAGCTTTCTTT. Its protein is CASSVEGRGTEAFF.

This sequence joins TRBV7-9 and TRBJ2-3, with a possible D match to TRBD2 (6 bases). V dropped 5 bases and J dropped 5 bases, with 20 bases sitting between them. Germline loops: CDR1 SEHNR, CDR2 FQNEAQ (reference sequence). There are 16 residues in the CDR3. The CDR3 region has the DNA TGTGCCAGCAGCCCGCTGGCGCGGGGTAGGTTAGATACGCAGTATTTT. It is translated as CASSPLARGRLDTQYF. The full variable domain, in which reference TRBV7-9 and TRBJ2-3 provide the parts outside the CDR3, is DTGVSQNPRHKITKRGQNVTFRCDPISEHNRLYWYRQTLGQGPEFLTYFQNEAQLEKSRLLSDRFSAERPKGSFSTLEIQRTEQGDSAMYLCASSPLARGRLDTQYFGPGTRLTVL.

The V and J genes are TRBV5-8 and TRBJ2-1; maybe TRBD1 (6 bases). The V gene lost 3 bases and the J gene lost 4 bases, with 8 bases spanning the gap. The CDR3 consists of 13 residues. Germline V lookup: CDR1 SGHTS, CDR2 YDEGEE. The CDR3 DNA sequence: TGTGCCAGCAGCTGGACAGCTTACAATGAGCAGTTCTTC. Amino acids: CASSWTAYNEQFF.

Notes on this clone: The germline gene is not matched at one end of the junction; a read error may be the cause. The chain couples TRBV6-5 to TRBJ1-2; TRBD1 matches at 7 bases. This CDR3 spans 11 amino acids. From germline, CDR1 is MNHEY and CDR2 SVGAGI. CDR3 region: CAQTGNFGYTF. DNA of the CDR3: TGTGCCCAGACAGGGAACTTTGGCTACACCTTC.

The V call is TRBV4-3, the J call TRBJ1-1; D possibly corresponds to TRBD1 (5 bases). Germline CDR1 LGHNA, CDR2 YSLEER. V shed 2 bases and J shed 7 bases, with 14 bases lying between them. The CDR3 is made up of 14 amino acids. CDR3 region: CASSQHDDSIEAFF. The CDR3 nucleotides are TGCGCCAGCAGCCAACACGACGACAGCATTGAAGCTTTCTTT.

The genes are TRBV7-9 and TRBJ1-2; D gene uncertain. Trimming cost V 1 base and J 3 bases, with 15 bases left between them. CDR1 is SEHNR and CDR2 is FQNEAQ in the germline V gene (reference sequence). The CDR3 sequence is 16 residues long. In DNA form, the CDR3 reads TGTGCCAGCAGCTTAGTAGGAGGAGGTGCCTACTATGGCTACACCTTC. This gives the protein CASSLVGGGAYYGYTF. The full variable domain, rest sourced from reference TRBV7-9 and TRBJ1-2, is DTGVSQNPRHKITKRGQNVTFRCDPISEHNRLYWYRQTLGQGPEFLTYFQNEAQLEKSRLLSDRFSAERPKGSFSTLEIQRTEQGDSAMYLCASSLVGGGAYYGYTFGSGTRLTVV.

The genes are TRBV5-4 and TRBJ2-7, with TRBD1 matching 8 bases. This CDR3 is built from 14 residues. Losses at the gene ends were 5 bases for V and 2 bases for J; bases not matched to a gene: 6. The V gene's germline CDR1 is SGHNT and CDR2 YYREEE (reference sequence). The CDR3 nucleotides read TGTGCCAGCAGTTTCGGACAGGGACCCTACGAGCAGTACTTC. Translation: CASSFGQGPYEQYF.

This chain connects TRBV6-5 to TRBJ2-5; D possibly corresponds to TRBD2 (5 bases). V shed 4 bases and J shed 6 bases, with 12 bases lying between them. This CDR3 has 13 residues. The germline V gene encodes CDR1 MNHEY and CDR2 SVGAGI. CDR3 in amino acids: CASSFAGEKTQYF. The CDR3 DNA follows: TGTGCCAGCAGTTTTGCCGGGGAAAAGACCCAGTACTTC.

CDR3: CASSLKSTGNTEAFF. The CDR3 bases are TGTGCCAGCAGCTTAAAATCGACAGGGAACACTGAAGCTTTCTTT. The rearrangement links TRBV7-2 to TRBJ1-1; maybe TRBD1 (6 bases). The germline CDR1 and CDR2 sequences are SGHTA and FQGNSA. V was cut by 2 bases and J by 1 base, with 11 bases left in between. This CDR3 comprises 15 residues.

V usage is TRBV20-1 and J usage is TRBJ2-7; D gene uncertain. The CDR3 has 11 residues. The V and J ends lost 5 bases and 8 bases respectively, with 13 bases between them. From germline, CDR1 is DFQATT and CDR2 SNEGSKA (reference sequence). CDR3 sequence: CSASFGAKQYF. In DNA, the CDR3 is TGCAGTGCTTCTTTCGGTGCTAAGCAGTACTTC.

This clone was counted between two and nine times. The chain combines TRBV29-1 with TRBJ2-2; D is undetermined. CDR3 size: 11 residues. V shed 4 bases and J shed 6 bases, with 6 bases lying between them. CDR1 and CDR2 (germline): SQVTM, ANQGSEA. The CDR3 nucleotides are TGCAGCGTTGCCCCGGCCGGGGAGCTGTTTTTT. Translated: CSVAPAGELFF.

The rearrangement links TRBV2 to TRBJ1-1, with 8 positions matching TRBD1. The CDR3 loop spans 15 amino acids. J was trimmed by 4 bases and V by 1 base; bases with no gene match: 5. Germline V gene data show CDR1 as SNHLY and CDR2 as FYNNEI. The CDR3 here is CASSEGQGIGTEAFF. The CDR3, as DNA: TGTGCCAGCAGTGAAGGACAGGGGATTGGCACTGAAGCTTTCTTT.

V gene TRBV30 combines with J gene TRBJ1-4; possibly TRBD1 for D (5 bases). The germline CDR1 and CDR2 sequences are GTSNPN and SVGIG (reference sequence). This CDR3 has 15 residues. The V end lost 3 bases, the J end lost 4 bases, and 15 bases lay between the germline ends. The CDR3 DNA reads TGTGCCTGGAGGGCCTTGGGGGGAGTTAATGAAAAACTGTTTTTT. It translates to CAWRALGGVNEKLFF.

The J gene is TRBJ2-7, the V gene TRBV7-9; D might be TRBD1 (6 bases). The CDR3 totals 14 residues. Germline CDR1 SEHNR, CDR2 FQNEAQ (reference sequence). Trimming removed 2 bases at V and 3 bases at J, with 11 bases between. CDR3 residues: CASSLRDNHYEQYF. CDR3 coding DNA: TGTGCCAGCAGCTTACGGGACAACCACTACGAGCAGTACTTC.

The table lists this clone with a few counts. The V gene is TRBV10-3, the J gene TRBJ2-7, with 9 nucleotides matching TRBD2. The CDR3 has 14 residues. Germline lookup yields CDR1 ENHRY and CDR2 SYGVKD. V lost 4 bases and J lost 3; bases outside the gene matches: 4. As DNA, the CDR3 is TGTGCCATCAGTGTTGGGACTAGCTTCTACGAGCAGTACTTC. It specifies CAISVGTSFYEQYF.

The chain couples TRBV25-1 to TRBJ1-2, with no clear D. The length of the CDR3 is 13 residues. Germline values: CDR1 MGHDK, CDR2 SYGVNS. V was pared by 6 bases and J by 6 bases, with 14 bases between. CDR3 DNA: TGTGCCAGCAGGCCAGAGGGTTGGGATGGCTACACCTTC. Translated, it gives CASRPEGWDGYTF.